This T cell receptor (beta chain) was observed in a study of neoadjuvant nivolumab and ipilimumab in lung cancer. Study results and limitations: From pretherapy to surgery, tumor richness and clonality rose with dual therapy. TCR receptors were sequenced in few samples. Blood richness before therapy tracked richness in tumors resected after neoadjuvant therapy. Compared with tumor-adjacent uninvolved lung, resected tumors showed greater richness and clonality.

In germline, CDR1 is SGHNT, CDR2 YYREEE (reference sequence). V lost 0 bases and J lost 1, with 16 bases in between. The CDR3 is 17 amino acids. For this clone: Its antigen is as yet unknown.

Clones were read by immunoSEQ multiplex PCR, and TCRdb kept only the in-frame ones, dropping some. Altogether 25,000 to 35,000 clones are present, roughly 90% being singletons, with the ten largest covering under 2.5%. The sample here was peripheral blood, taken after neoadjuvant nivolumab, alone or with ipilimumab, at or shortly before surgery. The chain uses TRBV5-4 and TRBJ1-1; D is ambiguous. This TCR was recovered from an adult with non-small cell lung cancer. The CDR3 loop reads CASSLGPSGRQNTEAFF. CDR3 DNA: TGTGCCAGCAGCTTGGGACCTTCTGGACGGCAGAACACTGAAGCTTTCTTT.